This TCR beta chain is from a study of blood T cells in healthy people across ages. A J-beta primer mix and a sample-barcoded 5' primer were used in a second PCR of about 7 to 12 cycles. Through a template-switch adaptor with 12 random nucleotides, each cDNA molecule received a tag. TCRdb ran MiXCR on the 5' RACE reads and lists one entry per CDR3 protein. The sample comprises some 700,000 distinct CDR3 sequences, roughly 20% of which are singletons, and less than 25% rests with the top ten. Note on this clonotype: Its target is not known.

Study observations and caveats: Age brought a roughly linear fall in TCR beta diversity measured per million T cells.

J lost 6 bases, V lost 5 bases, and 8 bases had no gene match. Germline assignment: CDR1 DFQATT and CDR2 SNEGSKA (reference sequence). This CDR3 is 14 amino acids long. Per sample, at least 5 micrograms of total RNA were extracted. Material for sequencing was blood. This sequence originates from a man in his 70s in good health. The V and J genes are TRBV20-1 and TRBJ2-1, with TRBD2 matching over 9 bases. The CDR3, as DNA: TGCAGTGCTCTCGGACAGCGGGAGGTCAATGAGCAGTTCTTC. The encoded protein is CSALGQREVNEQFF.